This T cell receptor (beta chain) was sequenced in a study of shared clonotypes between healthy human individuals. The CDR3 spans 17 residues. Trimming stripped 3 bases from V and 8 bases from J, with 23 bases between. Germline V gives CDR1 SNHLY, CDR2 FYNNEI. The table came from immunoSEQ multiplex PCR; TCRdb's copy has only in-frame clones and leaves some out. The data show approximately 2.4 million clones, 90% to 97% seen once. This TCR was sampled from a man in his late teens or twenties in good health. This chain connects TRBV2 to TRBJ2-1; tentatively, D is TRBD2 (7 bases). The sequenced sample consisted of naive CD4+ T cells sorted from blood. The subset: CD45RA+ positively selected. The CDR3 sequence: CASSEKGGTSVSDEQFF. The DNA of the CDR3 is TGTGCCAGCAGTGAGAAGGGGGGCACTAGCGTTAGTGATGAGCAGTTCTTC.